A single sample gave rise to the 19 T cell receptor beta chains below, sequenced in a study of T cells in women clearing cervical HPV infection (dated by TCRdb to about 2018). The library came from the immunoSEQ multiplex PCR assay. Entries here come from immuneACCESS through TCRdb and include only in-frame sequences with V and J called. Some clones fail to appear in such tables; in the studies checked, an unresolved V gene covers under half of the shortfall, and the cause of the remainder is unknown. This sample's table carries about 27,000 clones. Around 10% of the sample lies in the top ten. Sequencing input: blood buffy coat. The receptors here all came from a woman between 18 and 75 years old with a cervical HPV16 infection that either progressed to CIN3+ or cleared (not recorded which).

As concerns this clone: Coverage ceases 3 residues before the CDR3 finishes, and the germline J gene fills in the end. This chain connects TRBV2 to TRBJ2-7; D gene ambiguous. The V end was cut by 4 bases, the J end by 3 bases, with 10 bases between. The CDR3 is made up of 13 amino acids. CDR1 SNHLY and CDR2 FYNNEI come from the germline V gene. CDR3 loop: CASSGVRDYEQYF. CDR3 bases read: TGTGCCAGCAGTGGAGTCAGAGACTACGAG.

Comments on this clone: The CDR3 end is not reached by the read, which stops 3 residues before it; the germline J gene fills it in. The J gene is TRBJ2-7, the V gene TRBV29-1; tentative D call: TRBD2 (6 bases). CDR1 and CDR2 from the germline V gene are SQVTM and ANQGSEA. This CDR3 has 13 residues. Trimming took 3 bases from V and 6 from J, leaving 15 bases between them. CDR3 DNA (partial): TGCAGCGTTGACCAGCGGGCTTTACGCGAG. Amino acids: CSVDQRALRE. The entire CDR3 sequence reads CSVDQRALREQYF.

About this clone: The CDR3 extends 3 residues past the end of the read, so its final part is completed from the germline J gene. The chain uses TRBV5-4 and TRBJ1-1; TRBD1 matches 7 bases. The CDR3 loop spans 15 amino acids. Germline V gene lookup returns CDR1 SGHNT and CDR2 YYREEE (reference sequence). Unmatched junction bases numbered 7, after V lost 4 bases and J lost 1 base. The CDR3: CASSLTGLGNTEAFF. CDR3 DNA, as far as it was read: TGTGCCAGCAGCCTGACAGGGTTGGGGAACACTGAA.

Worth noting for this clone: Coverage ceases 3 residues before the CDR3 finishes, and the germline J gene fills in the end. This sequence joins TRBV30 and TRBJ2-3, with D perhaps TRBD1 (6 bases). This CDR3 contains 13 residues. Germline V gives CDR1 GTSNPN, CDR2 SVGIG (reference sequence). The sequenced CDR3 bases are TGTGCCTGGAACACAGGGCGTGATCAGCCG. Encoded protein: CAWNTGRDQP. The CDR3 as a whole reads CAWNTGRDQPQYF.

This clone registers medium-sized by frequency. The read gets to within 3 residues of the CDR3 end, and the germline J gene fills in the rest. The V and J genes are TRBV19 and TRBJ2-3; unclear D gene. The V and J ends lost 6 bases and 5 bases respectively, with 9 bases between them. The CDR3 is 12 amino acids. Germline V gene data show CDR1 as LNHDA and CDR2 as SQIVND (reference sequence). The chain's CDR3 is CASRQSGDTQYF. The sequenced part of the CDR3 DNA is TGTGCCAGTAGACAAAGTGGAGATACG.

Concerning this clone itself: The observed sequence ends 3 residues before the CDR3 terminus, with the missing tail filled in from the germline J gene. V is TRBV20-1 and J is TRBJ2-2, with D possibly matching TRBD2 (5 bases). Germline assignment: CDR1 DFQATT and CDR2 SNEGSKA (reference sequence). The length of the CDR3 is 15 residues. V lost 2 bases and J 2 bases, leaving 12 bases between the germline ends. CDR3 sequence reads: CSARRADRNTGELFF. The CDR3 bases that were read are TGCAGTGCTAGAAGAGCGGATCGTAACACCGGGGAG.

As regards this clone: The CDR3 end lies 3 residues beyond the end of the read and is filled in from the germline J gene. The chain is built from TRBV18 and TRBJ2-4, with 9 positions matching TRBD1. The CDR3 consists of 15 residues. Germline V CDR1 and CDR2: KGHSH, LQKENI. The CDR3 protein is CASSPPATGGVVQYF. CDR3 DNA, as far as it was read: TGTGCCAGCTCACCACCGGCGACAGGGGGGGTCGTT.

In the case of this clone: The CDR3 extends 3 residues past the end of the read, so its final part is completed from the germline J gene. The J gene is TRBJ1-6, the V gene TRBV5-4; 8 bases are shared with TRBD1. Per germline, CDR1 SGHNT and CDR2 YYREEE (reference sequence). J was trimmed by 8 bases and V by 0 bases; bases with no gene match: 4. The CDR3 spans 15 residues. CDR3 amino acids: CASSLAGGADSPLHF. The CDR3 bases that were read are TGTGCCAGCAGCTTGGCAGGGGGCGCGGATTCACCC. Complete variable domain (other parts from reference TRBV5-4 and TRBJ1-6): ETGVTQSPTHLIKTRGQQVTLRCSSQSGHNTVSWYQQALGQGPQFIFQYYREEENGRGNFPPRFSGLQFPNYSSELNVNALELDDSALYLCASSLAGGADSPLHFGNGTRLTVT.

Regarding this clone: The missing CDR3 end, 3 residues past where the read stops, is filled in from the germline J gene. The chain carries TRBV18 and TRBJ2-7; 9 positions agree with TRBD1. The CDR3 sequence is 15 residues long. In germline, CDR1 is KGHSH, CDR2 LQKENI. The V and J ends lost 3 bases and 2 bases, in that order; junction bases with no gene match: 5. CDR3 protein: CASSPRQGDTYEQYF. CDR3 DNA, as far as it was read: TGTGCCAGCTCACCTCGACAGGGGGATACCTACGAG.

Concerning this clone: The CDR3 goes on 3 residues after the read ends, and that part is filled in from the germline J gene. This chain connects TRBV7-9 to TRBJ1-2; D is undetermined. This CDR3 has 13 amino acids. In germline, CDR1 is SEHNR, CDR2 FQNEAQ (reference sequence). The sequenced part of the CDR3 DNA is TGTGCCAGCAGCTCCGGACCAGCGGATACC. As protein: CASSSGPADT. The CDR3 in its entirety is CASSSGPADTYTF.

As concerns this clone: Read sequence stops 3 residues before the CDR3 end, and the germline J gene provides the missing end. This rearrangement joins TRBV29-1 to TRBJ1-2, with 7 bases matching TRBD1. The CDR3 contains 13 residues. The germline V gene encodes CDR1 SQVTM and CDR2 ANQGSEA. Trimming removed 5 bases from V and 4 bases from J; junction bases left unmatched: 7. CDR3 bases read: TGCAGCGTTCCCAGGGGGTCGGGCTATGGC. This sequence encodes CSVPRGSGYG. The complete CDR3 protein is CSVPRGSGYGYTF.

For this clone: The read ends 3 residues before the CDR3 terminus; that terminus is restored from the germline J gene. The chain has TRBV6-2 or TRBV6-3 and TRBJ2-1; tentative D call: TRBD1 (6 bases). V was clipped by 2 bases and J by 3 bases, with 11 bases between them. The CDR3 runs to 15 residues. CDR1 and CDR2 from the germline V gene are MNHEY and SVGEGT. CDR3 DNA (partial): TGTGCCAGCAGTTACATTACAGGGAACTACAATGAG. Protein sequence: CASSYITGNYNE. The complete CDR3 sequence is CASSYITGNYNEQFF.

The CDR3 spells CSAARGQGVDSPLFF. The covered CDR3 bases are TGCAGTGCTGCCCGGGGACAGGGTGTGGATTCACCG. V is TRBV20-1 and J is TRBJ2-2; 9 bases fit TRBD1. Sequencing ends 3 residues short of the CDR3 end; the germline J gene provides the rest. Per the germline V gene, CDR1 is DFQATT and CDR2 is SNEGSKA (reference sequence). The CDR3 totals 15 residues.

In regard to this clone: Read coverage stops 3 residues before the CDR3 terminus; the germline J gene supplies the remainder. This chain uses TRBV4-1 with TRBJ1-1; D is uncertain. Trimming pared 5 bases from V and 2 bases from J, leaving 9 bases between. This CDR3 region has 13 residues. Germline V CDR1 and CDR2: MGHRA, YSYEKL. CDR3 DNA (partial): TGCGCCAGCAGCTATAGTCCTAACACTGAA. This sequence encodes CASSYSPNTE. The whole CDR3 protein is CASSYSPNTEAFF.

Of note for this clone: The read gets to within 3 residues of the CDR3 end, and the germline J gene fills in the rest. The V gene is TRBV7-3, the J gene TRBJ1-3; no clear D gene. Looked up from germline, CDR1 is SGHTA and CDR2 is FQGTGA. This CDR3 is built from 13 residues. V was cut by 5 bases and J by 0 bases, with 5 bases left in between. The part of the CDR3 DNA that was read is TGTGCCAGCAGCCACTCCTCTGGAAACACC. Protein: CASSHSSGNT. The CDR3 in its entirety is CASSHSSGNTIYF.

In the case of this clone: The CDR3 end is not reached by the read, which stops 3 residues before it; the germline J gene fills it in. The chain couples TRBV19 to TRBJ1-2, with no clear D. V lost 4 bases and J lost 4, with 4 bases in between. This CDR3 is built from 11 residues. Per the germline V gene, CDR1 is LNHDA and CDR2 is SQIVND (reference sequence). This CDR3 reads CASSNTYGYTF. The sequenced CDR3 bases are TGTGCCAGTAGTAACACCTATGGC.

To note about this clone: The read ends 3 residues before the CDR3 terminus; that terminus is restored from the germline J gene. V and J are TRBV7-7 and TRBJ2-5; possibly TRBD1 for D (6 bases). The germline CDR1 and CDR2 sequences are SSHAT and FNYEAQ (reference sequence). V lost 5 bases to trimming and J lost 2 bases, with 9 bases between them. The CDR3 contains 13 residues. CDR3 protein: CASSQDRQETQYF. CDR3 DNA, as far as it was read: TGTGCCAGCAGCCAGGACAGACAAGAGACC.

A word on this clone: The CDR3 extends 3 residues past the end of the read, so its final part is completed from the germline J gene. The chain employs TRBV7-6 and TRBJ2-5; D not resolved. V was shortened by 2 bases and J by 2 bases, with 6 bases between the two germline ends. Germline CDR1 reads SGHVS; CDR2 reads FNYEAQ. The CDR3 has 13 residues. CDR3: CASSLRVQETQYF. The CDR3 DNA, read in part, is TGTGCCAGCAGCTTAAGGGTACAAGAGACC.

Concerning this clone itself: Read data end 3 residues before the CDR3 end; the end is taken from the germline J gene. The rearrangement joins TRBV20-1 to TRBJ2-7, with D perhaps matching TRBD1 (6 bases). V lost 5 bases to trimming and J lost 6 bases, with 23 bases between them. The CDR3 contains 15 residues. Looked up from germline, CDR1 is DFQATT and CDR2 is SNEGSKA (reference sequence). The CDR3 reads CSAGEGGRYYAEQYF. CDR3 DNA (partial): TGCAGTGCTGGGGAAGGGGGAAGGTACTACGCCGAG.